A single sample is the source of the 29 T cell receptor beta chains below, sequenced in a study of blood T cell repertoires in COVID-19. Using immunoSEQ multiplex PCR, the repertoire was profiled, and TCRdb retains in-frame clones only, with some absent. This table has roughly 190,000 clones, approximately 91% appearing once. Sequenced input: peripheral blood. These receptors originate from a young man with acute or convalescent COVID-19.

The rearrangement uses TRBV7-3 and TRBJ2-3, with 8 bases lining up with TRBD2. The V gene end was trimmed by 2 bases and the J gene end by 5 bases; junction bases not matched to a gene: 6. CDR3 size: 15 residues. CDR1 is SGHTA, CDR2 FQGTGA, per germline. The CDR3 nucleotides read TGTGCCAGCAGCTTATACGGGAGGGTTCAAGATACGCAGTATTTT. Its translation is CASSLYGRVQDTQYF.

For the CDR3, the DNA is TGCGCCAGCAGCCAAGAAGTAGCGGGGAGGTCCTACAATGAGCAGTTCTTC. Encoded protein: CASSQEVAGRSYNEQFF. The chain joins TRBV4-1 to TRBJ2-1, with 8 bases matching TRBD2. The CDR3 consists of 17 residues. Trimming took 0 bases from V and 1 from J; bases not matched to a gene: 5. Per germline, CDR1 MGHRA and CDR2 YSYEKL.

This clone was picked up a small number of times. The DNA of the CDR3 is TGTGCCAGCAGCCAAGGACGGACTTCCTACGAGCAGTACTTC. This sequence encodes CASSQGRTSYEQYF. The rearrangement links TRBV7-9 to TRBJ2-7, with D possibly being TRBD2 (5 bases). The CDR3 is 14 residues long. V lost 5 bases, J lost 1 base, and 12 bases lay in between. Germline CDR1 is SEHNR and CDR2 is FQNEAQ (reference sequence).

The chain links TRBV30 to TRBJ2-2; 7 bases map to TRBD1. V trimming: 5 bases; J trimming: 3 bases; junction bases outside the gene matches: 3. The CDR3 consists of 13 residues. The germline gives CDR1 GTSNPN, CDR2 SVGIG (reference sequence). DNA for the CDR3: TGTGCCTGGGCGACAGGGCACACCGGGGAGCTGTTTTTT. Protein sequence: CAWATGHTGELFF.

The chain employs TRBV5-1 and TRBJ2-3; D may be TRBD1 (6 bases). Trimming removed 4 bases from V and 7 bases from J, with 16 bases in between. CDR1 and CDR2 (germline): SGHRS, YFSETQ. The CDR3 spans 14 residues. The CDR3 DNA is TGCGCCAGCAGCGGGTCGACAGGAAGGAATACGCAGTATTTT. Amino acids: CASSGSTGRNTQYF.

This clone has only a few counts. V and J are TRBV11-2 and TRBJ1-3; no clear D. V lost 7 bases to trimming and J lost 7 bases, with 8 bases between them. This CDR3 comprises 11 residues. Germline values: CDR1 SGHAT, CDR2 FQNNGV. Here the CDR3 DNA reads TGTGCCAGCACCCAATTGAACACCATATATTTT. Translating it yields CASTQLNTIYF.

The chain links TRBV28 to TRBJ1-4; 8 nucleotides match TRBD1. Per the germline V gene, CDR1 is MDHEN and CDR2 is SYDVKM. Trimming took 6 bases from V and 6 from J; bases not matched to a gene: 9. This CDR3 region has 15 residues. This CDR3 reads CASRGGQAWYEKLFF. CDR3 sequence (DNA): TGTGCCAGCAGGGGGGGACAGGCCTGGTATGAAAAACTGTTTTTT.

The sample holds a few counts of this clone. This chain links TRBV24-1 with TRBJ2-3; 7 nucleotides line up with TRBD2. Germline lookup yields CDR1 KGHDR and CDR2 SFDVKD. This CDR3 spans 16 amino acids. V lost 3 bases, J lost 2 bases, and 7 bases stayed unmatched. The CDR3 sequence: CATSDRAGPFTDTQYF. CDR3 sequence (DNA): TGTGCCACCAGTGATCGAGCGGGACCCTTCACAGATACGCAGTATTTT.

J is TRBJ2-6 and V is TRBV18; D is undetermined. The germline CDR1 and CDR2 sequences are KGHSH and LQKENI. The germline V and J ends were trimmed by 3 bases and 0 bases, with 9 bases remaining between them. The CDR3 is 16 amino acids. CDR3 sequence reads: CASSPLSLSGANVLTF. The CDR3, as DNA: TGTGCCAGCTCACCTTTGTCCCTCTCTGGGGCCAACGTCCTGACTTTC.

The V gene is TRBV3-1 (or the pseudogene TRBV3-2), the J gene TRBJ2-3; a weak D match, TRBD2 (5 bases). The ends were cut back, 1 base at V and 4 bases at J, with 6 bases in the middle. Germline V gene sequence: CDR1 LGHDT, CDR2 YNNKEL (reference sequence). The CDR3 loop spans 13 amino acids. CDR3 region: CASSQVSADTQYF. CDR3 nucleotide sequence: TGTGCCAGCAGCCAAGTTAGCGCAGATACGCAGTATTTT.

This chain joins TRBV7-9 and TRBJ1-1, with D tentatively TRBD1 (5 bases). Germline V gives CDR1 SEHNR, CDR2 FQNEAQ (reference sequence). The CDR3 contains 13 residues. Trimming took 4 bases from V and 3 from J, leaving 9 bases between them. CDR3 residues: CASSSGKDTEAFF. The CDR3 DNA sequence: TGTGCCAGCAGCTCAGGGAAGGACACTGAAGCTTTCTTT.

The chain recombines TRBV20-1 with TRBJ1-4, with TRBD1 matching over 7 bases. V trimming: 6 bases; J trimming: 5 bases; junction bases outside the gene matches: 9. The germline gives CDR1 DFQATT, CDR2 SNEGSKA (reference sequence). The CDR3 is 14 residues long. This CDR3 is CSASPGGRNEKLFF. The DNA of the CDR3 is TGCAGTGCAAGTCCAGGGGGTCGGAATGAAAAACTGTTTTTT.

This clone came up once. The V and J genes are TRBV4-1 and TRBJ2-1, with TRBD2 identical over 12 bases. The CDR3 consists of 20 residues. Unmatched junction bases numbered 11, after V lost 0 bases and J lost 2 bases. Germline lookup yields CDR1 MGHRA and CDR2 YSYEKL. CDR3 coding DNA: TGCGCCAGCAGCCAAGATCCGGCTAGCGGGGGGGTTCTTCCCTACAATGAGCAGTTCTTC. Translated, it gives CASSQDPASGGVLPYNEQFF.

The CDR3 loop reads CASSSSPRGITYNEQFF. The CDR3 DNA follows: TGTGCCAGCAGCTCCTCACCGCGGGGGATCACCTACAATGAGCAGTTCTTC. The chain employs TRBV7-6 and TRBJ2-1, with 7 bases aligning to TRBD2. CDR3 size: 17 residues. Per germline, CDR1 SGHVS and CDR2 FNYEAQ. V was pared by 4 bases and J by 2 bases, with 11 bases of the junction left unmatched.

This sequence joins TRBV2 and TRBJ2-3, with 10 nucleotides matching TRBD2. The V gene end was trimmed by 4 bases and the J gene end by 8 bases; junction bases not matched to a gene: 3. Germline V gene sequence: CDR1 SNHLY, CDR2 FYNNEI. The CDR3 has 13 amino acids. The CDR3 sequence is CASSVLAGATQYF. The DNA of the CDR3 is TGTGCCAGCAGTGTCCTAGCGGGGGCTACGCAGTATTTT.

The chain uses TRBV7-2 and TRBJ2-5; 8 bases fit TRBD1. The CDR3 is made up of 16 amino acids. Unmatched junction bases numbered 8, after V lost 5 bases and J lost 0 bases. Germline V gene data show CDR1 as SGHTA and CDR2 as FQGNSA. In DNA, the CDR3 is TGTGCCAGCAGCATGACAGGGGTCCTGTACCAAGAGACCCAGTACTTC. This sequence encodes CASSMTGVLYQETQYF.

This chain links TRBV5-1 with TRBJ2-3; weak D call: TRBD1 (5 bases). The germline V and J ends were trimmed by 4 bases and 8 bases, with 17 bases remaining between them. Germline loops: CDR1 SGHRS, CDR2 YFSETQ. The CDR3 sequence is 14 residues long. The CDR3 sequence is CASSTQRQMGTQYF. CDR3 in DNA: TGCGCCAGCAGCACCCAAAGACAGATGGGTACGCAGTATTTT.

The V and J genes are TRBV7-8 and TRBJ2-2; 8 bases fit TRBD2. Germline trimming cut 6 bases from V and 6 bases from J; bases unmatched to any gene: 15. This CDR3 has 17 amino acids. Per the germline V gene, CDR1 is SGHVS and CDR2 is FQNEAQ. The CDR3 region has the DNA TGTGCCAGCAGACCCACCTCCACTAGCGGCGTCGCCGGGGAGCTGTTTTTT. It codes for CASRPTSTSGVAGELFF.

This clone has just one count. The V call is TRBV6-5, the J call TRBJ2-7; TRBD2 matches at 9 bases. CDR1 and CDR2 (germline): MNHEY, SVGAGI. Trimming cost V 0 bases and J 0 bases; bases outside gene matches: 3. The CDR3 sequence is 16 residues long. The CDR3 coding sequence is TGTGCCAGCAGTTACTCGGGTAGCGGGAGCTCCTACGAGCAGTACTTC. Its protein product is CASSYSGSGSSYEQYF.

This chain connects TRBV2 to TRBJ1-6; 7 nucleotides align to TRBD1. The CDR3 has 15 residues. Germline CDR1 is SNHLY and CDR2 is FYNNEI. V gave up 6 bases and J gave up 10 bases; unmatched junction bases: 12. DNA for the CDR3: TGTGCCAGCAGCCTACGACAGGGACAAGGATCACCCCTCCACTTT. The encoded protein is CASSLRQGQGSPLHF.

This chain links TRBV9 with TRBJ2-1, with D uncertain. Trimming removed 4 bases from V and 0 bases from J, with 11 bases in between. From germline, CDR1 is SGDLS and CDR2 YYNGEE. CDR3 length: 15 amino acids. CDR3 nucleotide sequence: TGTGCCAGCAGCCCCCCCGGTAGCTCCTACAATGAGCAGTTCTTC. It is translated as CASSPPGSSYNEQFF.

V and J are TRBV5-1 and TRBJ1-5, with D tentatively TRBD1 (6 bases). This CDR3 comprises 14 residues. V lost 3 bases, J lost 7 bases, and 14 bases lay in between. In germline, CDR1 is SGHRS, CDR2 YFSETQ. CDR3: CASSSGVSGQPQHF. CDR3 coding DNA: TGCGCCAGCAGCTCAGGGGTCAGTGGACAGCCCCAGCATTTT.

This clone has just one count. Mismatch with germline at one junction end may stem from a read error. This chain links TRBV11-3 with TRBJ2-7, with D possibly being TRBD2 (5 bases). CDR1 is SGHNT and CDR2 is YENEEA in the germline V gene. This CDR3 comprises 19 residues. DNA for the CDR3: TGTGCCAGCAGATCCCGCCCTCATCGGGCCTTCGGGGAGCATTTCTACGAAGACTTC. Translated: CASRSRPHRAFGEHFYEDF.

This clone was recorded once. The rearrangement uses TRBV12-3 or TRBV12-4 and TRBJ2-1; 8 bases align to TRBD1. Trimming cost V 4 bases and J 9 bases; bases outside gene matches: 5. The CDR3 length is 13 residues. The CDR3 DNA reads TGTGCCAGCAGTTCGAACAGGGGGTCTGAGCAGTTCTTC. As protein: CASSSNRGSEQFF.

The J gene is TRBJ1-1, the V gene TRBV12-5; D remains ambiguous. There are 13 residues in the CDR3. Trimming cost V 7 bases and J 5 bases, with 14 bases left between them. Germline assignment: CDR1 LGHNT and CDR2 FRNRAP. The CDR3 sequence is CASAYELVTEAFF. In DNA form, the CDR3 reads TGTGCTAGTGCCTACGAACTGGTGACTGAAGCTTTCTTT.

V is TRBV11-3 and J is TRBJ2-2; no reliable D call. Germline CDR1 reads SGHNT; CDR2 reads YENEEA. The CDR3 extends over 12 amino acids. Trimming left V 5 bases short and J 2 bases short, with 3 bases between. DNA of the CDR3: TGTGCCAGCAGCCTAAACACCGGGGAGCTGTTTTTT. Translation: CASSLNTGELFF.

CDR3 nucleotide sequence: TGCAGCGTTGAAGGCTCCGGGACAGTCGGTCTAAGGGCTTTCTTT. Translation gives CSVEGSGTVGLRAFF. The genes are TRBV29-1 and TRBJ1-1, with 7 bases lining up with TRBD1. Germline assignment: CDR1 SQVTM and CDR2 ANQGSEA. The CDR3 has 15 residues. The ends lost 1 base at V and 11 bases at J; junction bases unmatched: 16.

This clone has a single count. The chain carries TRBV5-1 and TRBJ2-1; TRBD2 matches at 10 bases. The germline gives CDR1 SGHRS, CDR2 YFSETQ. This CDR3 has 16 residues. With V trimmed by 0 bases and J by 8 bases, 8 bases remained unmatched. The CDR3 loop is CASSLAEGSGRYEQFF. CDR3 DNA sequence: TGCGCCAGCAGCTTGGCCGAGGGTAGCGGGAGGTATGAGCAGTTCTTC. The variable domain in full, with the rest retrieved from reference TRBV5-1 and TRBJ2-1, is KAGVTQTPRYLIKTRGQQVTLSCSPISGHRSVSWYQQTPGQGLQFLFEYFSETQRNKGNFPGRFSGRQFSNSRSEMNVSTLELGDSALYLCASSLAEGSGRYEQFFGPGTRLTVL.

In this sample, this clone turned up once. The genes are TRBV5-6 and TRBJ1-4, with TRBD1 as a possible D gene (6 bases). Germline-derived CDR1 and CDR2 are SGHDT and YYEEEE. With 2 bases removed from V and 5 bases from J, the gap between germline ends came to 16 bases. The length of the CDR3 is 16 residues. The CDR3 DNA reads TGTGCCAGCAGCTTCCAAACTTCCAGGGGCAATGAAAAACTGTTTTTT. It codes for CASSFQTSRGNEKLFF.